A selection of T cell receptor beta chains follows, all from one sample in a study of blood T cell repertoires in COVID-19. Profiled with immunoSEQ multiplex PCR; TCRdb holds only in-frame clones, not every one. The table records 100,000 or so clones, 90% to 95% of them present only once. What was sequenced was peripheral blood. These receptors were collected from a man in his 60s with acute or convalescent COVID-19. Each CDR3 is given with its conserved first and last residue. D genes are given only for firm matches. Size is stated for part of the rows, as once, few or many counts, or as a class when the clone is expanded.

d_call	clone_size	j_call	v_call	cdr3_aa	cdr3_nt
NA	NA	TRBJ1-4	TRBV11-2	CASSLDRSGGSKLFF	TGTGCCAGCAGCTTAGATCGTTCGGGGGGTTCAAAACTGTTTTTT
TRBD2	NA	TRBJ2-1	TRBV3-1/TRBV3-2	CASSPGLAGGTNEQFF	TGTGCCAGCAGCCCGGGACTAGCGGGAGGCACCAATGAGCAGTTCTTC
NA	NA	TRBJ1-2	TRBV14	CASSQGQAGGYTF	TGTGCCAGCAGCCAAGGTCAGGCAGGAGGCTACACCTTC
NA	NA	TRBJ2-1	TRBV27	CASSSRGSESNEQFF	TGTGCCAGCAGTTCCCGGGGTAGCGAGAGCAATGAGCAGTTCTTC
TRBD2	NA	TRBJ2-5	TRBV5-1	CASSLAGGTSGQETQYF	TGCGCCAGCAGCTTGGCCGGAGGGACTAGCGGTCAAGAGACCCAGTACTTC
NA	once	TRBJ2-1	TRBV6-4	CASSDRGPAGRSYNEQFF	TGTGCCAGCAGTGATCGCGGGCCCGCCGGTCGGTCCTACAATGAGCAGTTCTTC
TRBD2	NA	TRBJ2-1	TRBV27	CASSRGLAGNEQFF	TGTGCCAGCAGCAGGGGACTAGCAGGGAATGAGCAGTTCTTC
NA	NA	TRBJ2-2	TRBV11-2	CASSLSGRGYTGELFF	TGTGCCAGCAGCCTTTCCGGGAGAGGATACACCGGGGAGCTGTTTTTT
TRBD1	NA	TRBJ2-7	TRBV5-1	CASSLNRGRNEQYF	TGCGCCAGCAGCTTAAACAGGGGGAGAAACGAGCAGTACTTC
TRBD2	few	TRBJ2-1	TRBV27	CASSLLTSGSEYNEQFF	TGTGCCAGCAGTTTGTTAACTAGCGGTTCGGAGTACAATGAGCAGTTCTTC
TRBD1	NA	TRBJ1-2	TRBV30	CAFATGESNGYTF	TGTGCCTTTGCCACAGGGGAATCAAATGGCTACACCTTC
TRBD1	NA	TRBJ1-4	TRBV2	CASSSPQGQGIEKLFF	TGTGCCAGCAGTTCCCCCCAGGGACAGGGGATTGAAAAACTGTTTTTT
NA	NA	TRBJ2-5	TRBV7-3	CASSEGPGSQETQYF	TGTGCCAGCAGCGAGGGGCCCGGGAGCCAAGAGACCCAGTACTTC
NA	NA	TRBJ1-5	TRBV10-3	CATSGGNQPQHF	TGTGCCACATCTGGGGGGAATCAGCCCCAGCATTTT
TRBD1	NA	TRBJ2-1	TRBV28	CASSLAGQGGNEQFF	TGTGCCAGCAGTTTAGCGGGACAGGGGGGGAATGAGCAGTTCTTC
NA	NA	TRBJ1-3	TRBV19	CASRGRGDTGNTIYF	TGTGCCAGTAGGGGCAGGGGAGACACTGGAAACACCATATATTTT
NA	NA	TRBJ1-5	TRBV6-6	CASRDRASGNQPQHF	TGTGCCAGCAGAGACCGGGCCTCAGGGAATCAGCCCCAGCATTTT
NA	NA	TRBJ2-2	TRBV16	CASAPRPISDSGELFF	TGTGCCAGCGCTCCCCGCCCTATCTCGGACTCCGGGGAGCTGTTTTTT
NA	NA	TRBJ1-2	TRBV12-5	CASGLQGGGVNGYTF	TGTGCTAGTGGTTTGCAGGGAGGCGGTGTGAATGGCTACACCTTC
NA	NA	TRBJ1-1	TRBV12-3/TRBV12-4	CASSRMNTEAFF	TGTGCCAGCAGCAGGATGAACACTGAAGCTTTCTTT
TRBD1	NA	TRBJ1-1	TRBV18	CASSPQYNPGTVNTEAFF	TGTGCCAGCTCACCCCAGTATAACCCCGGGACAGTAAACACTGAAGCTTTCTTT
TRBD1	few	TRBJ1-5	TRBV19	CASSILDRENQPQHF	TGTGCCAGTAGTATACTGGACAGGGAGAATCAGCCCCAGCATTTT